A selection of T cell receptor beta chains follows, all from one sample in a study of CD8 T cells in ankylosing spondylitis. One entry per CDR3 protein, called by TCRdb with MiXCR from the 5' RACE reads. The profile shows under 250,000 distinct CDR3 sequences, around 6.6% of them singletons. What was sequenced was blood, either unsorted or a sorted T cell fraction (not recorded which). These receptors all stem from a male donor with ankylosing spondylitis. Each CDR3 is given with its conserved first and last residue. A D gene is named only where the DNA matches it firmly. Not all rows give a size; the values are once, few, many and, for expanded clones, a class.

v_gene	abundance	d_gene	j_gene	CDR3aa	CDR3nt
TRBV5-4	many	.	TRBJ1-4	CASSLWGNNEKLFF	TGTGCCAGCAGCTTGTGGGGGAACAATGAAAAACTGTTTTTT
TRBV10-3	many	TRBD1	TRBJ1-1	CAISADRGILDTEAFF	TGTGCCATCAGTGCGGACAGGGGGATACTGGACACTGAAGCTTTCTTT
TRBV13	many	.	TRBJ2-7	CASSPEGIRYEQYF	TGTGCCAGCAGCCCCGAGGGTATAAGGTACGAGCAGTACTTC
TRBV7-9	few	TRBD1	TRBJ1-2	CASSFRDRVGYTF	TGTGCCAGCAGCTTTAGGGACAGGGTTGGCTACACCTTC
TRBV27	.	.	TRBJ2-1	CASSFGGRYNEQFF	TGTGCCAGCAGCTTTGGAGGAAGGTACAATGAGCAGTTCTTC
TRBV28	many	TRBD2	TRBJ2-1	CASSPTSGRALLRLSEQFF	TGTGCCAGCAGCCCGACCAGCGGGAGGGCCCTATTGCGGCTGTCTGAGCAGTTCTTC
TRBV9	many	.	TRBJ2-2	CASSGPQGWTGELFF	TGTGCCAGCAGTGGCCCCCAGGGGTGGACCGGGGAGCTGTTTTTT
TRBV12-3/TRBV12-4	many	TRBD2	TRBJ2-3	CASSFGGGADTQYF	TGTGCCAGCAGTTTCGGGGGGGGGGCAGATACGCAGTATTTT
TRBV27	many	TRBD1	TRBJ2-1	CASSTGGREQFF	TGTGCCAGCAGTACAGGGGGACGTGAGCAGTTCTTC
TRBV7-2	many	.	TRBJ2-7	CASSPQEESYEQYF	TGTGCCAGCAGCCCCCAGGAGGAGTCCTACGAGCAGTACTTC
TRBV7-2	.	.	TRBJ2-5	CASSLGTVGFQETQYF	TGTGCCAGCAGCTTAGGCACGGTCGGATTCCAAGAGACCCAGTACTTC
TRBV7-9	few	TRBD1	TRBJ2-2	CASTTGGPGELFF	TGTGCCAGCACCACAGGGGGGCCCGGGGAGCTGTTTTTT
TRBV7-9	few	.	TRBJ1-5	CASSSTGNGNQPQHF	TGTGCCAGCAGCTCAACAGGTAACGGCAATCAGCCCCAGCATTTT
TRBV29-1	.	TRBD2	TRBJ2-7	CSVEDGGGSGSYEQYF	TGCAGCGTTGAAGATGGTGGTGGTAGCGGGAGCTACGAGCAGTACTTC
TRBV29-1	many	TRBD2	TRBJ2-1	CSVLAGVSYNEQFF	TGCAGCGTTCTAGCGGGAGTCTCCTACAATGAGCAGTTCTTC
TRBV5-6	.	.	TRBJ2-7	CASSLVDFYEQYF	TGTGCCAGCAGCTTGGTGGACTTCTACGAGCAGTACTTC
TRBV4-3	many	TRBD2	TRBJ2-1	CASSSGLAGGWDEQFF	TGCGCCAGCAGCTCCGGACTAGCGGGAGGGTGGGATGAGCAGTTCTTC
TRBV28	many	.	TRBJ2-3	CASSLPLTGSSTDTQYF	TGTGCCAGCAGTTTACCCCTGACAGGATCTAGCACAGATACGCAGTATTTT
TRBV29-1	many	.	TRBJ2-3	CSVENPGTDTQYF	TGCAGCGTTGAAAACCCTGGCACAGATACGCAGTATTTT
TRBV6-1	many	.	TRBJ2-7	CASRFTRQRPYEQYF	TGTGCCAGCAGGTTTACACGGCAGAGGCCCTACGAGCAGTACTTC
TRBV24-1	many	TRBD2	TRBJ2-5	CATSDWTSGGWETQYF	TGTGCCACCAGTGATTGGACTAGCGGGGGTTGGGAGACCCAGTACTTC
TRBV6-5	.	.	TRBJ1-1	CASTGGETEAFF	TGTGCCAGCACGGGTGGGGAAACTGAAGCTTTCTTT
TRBV6-5	many	TRBD2	TRBJ2-2	CASSYSGLAATGELFF	TGTGCCAGCAGTTACTCGGGACTAGCGGCTACCGGGGAGCTGTTTTTT
TRBV20-1	few	TRBD1	TRBJ1-1	CSARETGGFSEAFF	TGCAGTGCTAGAGAGACAGGGGGCTTCTCTGAAGCTTTCTTT
TRBV5-6	.	.	TRBJ2-7	CASSPGRGAPYEQYF	TGTGCCAGCAGCCCGGGTAGGGGGGCTCCCTACGAGCAGTACTTC
TRBV6-1	.	.	TRBJ1-2	CASSPGGYYGYTF	TGTGCCAGCAGTCCGGGGGGGTATTATGGCTACACCTTC
TRBV28	.	.	TRBJ1-1	CASRDRRATEAFF	TGTGCCAGCAGAGATAGACGGGCCACTGAAGCTTTCTTT
TRBV25-1	many	.	TRBJ1-1	CASSIMGGVTEAFF	TGTGCCAGCAGTATTATGGGTGGTGTTACTGAAGCTTTCTTT
TRBV10-3	many	.	TRBJ2-1	CAISESKQVNYQQFF	TGTGCCATCAGTGAGTCCAAGCAGGTGAACTATCAGCAGTTCTTC
TRBV5-1	many	.	TRBJ2-7	CASSLDRSYEQYF	TGCGCCAGCAGCTTAGACAGGTCCTACGAGCAGTACTTC
TRBV5-4	.	.	TRBJ2-7	CASRSGLLSYEQYF	TGTGCCAGCAGATCTGGGCTCCTCTCCTACGAGCAGTACTTC
TRBV30	few	.	TRBJ2-1	CAWDRPEQSQFF	TGTGCCTGGGACAGACCCGAGCAGTCGCAGTTCTTC
TRBV2	many	TRBD2	TRBJ2-3	CASGLAGGSSRLPDTQYF	TGTGCCAGCGGCCTAGCGGGGGGATCCTCCCGCCTCCCAGATACGCAGTATTTT
TRBV6-2/TRBV6-3	many	TRBD2	TRBJ2-1	CASSYSRGGAHNEQFF	TGTGCCAGCAGTTACTCGCGCGGGGGGGCCCACAATGAGCAGTTCTTC
TRBV12-3/TRBV12-4	many	TRBD2	TRBJ2-7	CASSLELAGEPYEQYF	TGTGCCAGCAGTTTGGAACTAGCGGGAGAACCCTACGAGCAGTACTTC
TRBV12-3/TRBV12-4	many	.	TRBJ1-1	CASSLDSWGLGTEAFF	TGTGCCAGCAGTTTAGATTCGTGGGGTCTGGGCACTGAAGCTTTCTTT